This T cell receptor beta chain was identified in a study of blood T cell repertoires in COVID-19. Repertoires were generated with immunoSEQ multiplex PCR, while TCRdb's copy carries only in-frame clones and drops some. The sample carries tens of thousands of clones, 75% to 90% recorded once. Sequences were obtained from peripheral blood. The TCR was taken from a man at least 80 years old with acute or convalescent COVID-19.

The CDR3 is CASTLQSGGIGFEQFF. For the CDR3, the DNA is TGCGCCAGCACCCTCCAATCGGGGGGGATCGGGTTTGAGCAGTTCTTC. The chain carries TRBV5-1 and TRBJ2-1; 8 positions match TRBD2. V dropped 6 bases and J dropped 9; count of bases not matched to a gene: 17. CDR1 SGHRS and CDR2 YFSETQ come from the germline V gene. The CDR3 has 16 amino acids.